The 5 T cell receptor beta chains below were found in one sample sequenced in a study of blood T cells in healthy people across ages. The use of a sample-barcoded 5' primer and a J-beta primer mix characterized a second PCR of roughly 7 to 11 cycles. TCRdb fed the 5' RACE reads into MiXCR, producing one record per CDR3 protein. The data show about 690,000 distinct CDR3 sequences, around 38% seen once. The sequenced sample was blood. These receptors were taken from a man aged 80 or over in good health.

The V call is TRBV27, the J call TRBJ2-5; 8 bases map to TRBD1. The J call may be wrong; the DNA end is better matched by TRBJ2-7. This CDR3 is built from 16 residues. Germline CDR1 reads MNHEY; CDR2 reads SMNVEV (reference sequence). CDR3 sequence: CASRHKPSGQVYEQYF. Here the CDR3 DNA reads TGTGCCAGCAGACACAAACCCTCGGGACAGGTCTACGAGCAGTACTTC.

DNA for the CDR3: TGTGCCAGCAGCCAAGAGCCCGTCAATGAGCAGTTCTTC. Amino acids: CASSQEPVNEQFF. This chain joins TRBV14 and TRBJ2-1; D remains unclear. The CDR3 is 13 residues long. Trimming stripped 0 bases from V and 6 bases from J, with 6 bases between. CDR1 is SGHDN, CDR2 FVKESK, per germline.

The V gene is TRBV20-1, the J gene TRBJ2-3; D is undetermined. The CDR3 runs to 12 residues. The germline V gene has CDR1 DFQATT and CDR2 SNEGSKA (reference sequence). Trimming removed 5 bases at V and 4 bases at J, with 10 bases between. The CDR3 region has the DNA TGCAGTGCTCAACTAACCTCAGATACGCAGTATTTT. Translating gives CSAQLTSDTQYF.

The chain recombines TRBV19 with TRBJ2-5, with D maybe TRBD2 (5 bases). Deletions cut 8 bases from V and 5 bases from J, with 15 bases between. In germline, CDR1 is LNHDA, CDR2 SQIVND (reference sequence). The CDR3 sequence is 13 residues long. CDR3 coding DNA: TGTGCCAGTGCGGGCACCTCCCGGGAGACCCAGTACTTC. This encodes CASAGTSRETQYF.

The chain links TRBV6-2 or TRBV6-3 to TRBJ2-1, with TRBD1 matching 9 bases. The CDR3 extends over 13 amino acids. The germline gives CDR1 MNHEY, CDR2 SVGEGT. After removal of 8 bases from V and 10 bases from J, the junction contained 9 bases not matched to a gene. The CDR3 loop reads CASSGTGFGEQFF. CDR3 DNA sequence: TGTGCCAGCTCCGGGACAGGGTTTGGGGAGCAGTTCTTC.